The 29 T cell receptor beta chains reported below all come from one sample, sequenced in a study of T cell responses to AZD1222 COVID-19 vaccine. The assay was immunoSEQ multiplex PCR, and TCRdb's table has in-frame clones only and misses some. The table includes 150,000 or so clones, approximately 94% detected once. The sample here was peripheral blood, taken on day 0 of AZD1222 vaccination. The receptor set was obtained from an adult in good health.

This clone was seen just once. The chain links TRBV7-2 to TRBJ2-3, with TRBD2 matching over 8 bases. CDR1 is SGHTA, CDR2 FQGNSA, per germline. The V segment lost 1 base and the J segment 9 bases; nucleotides outside the gene matches: 12. The CDR3 length is 16 residues. In DNA form, the CDR3 reads TGTGCCAGCAGCTTAGGGGACGGGGGGGCCGGAGGGACGCAGTATTTT. It translates to CASSLGDGGAGGTQYF.

CDR3 sequence: CASSHFTGGDPKDTQYF. In nucleotides, the CDR3 is TGCGCCAGCAGCCACTTCACTGGTGGGGATCCAAAAGATACGCAGTATTTT. The V and J genes are TRBV4-1 and TRBJ2-3, with D hard to call. Germline CDR1 MGHRA, CDR2 YSYEKL. V shed 3 bases and J shed 5 bases, with 21 bases lying between them. This CDR3 contains 17 residues.

This rearrangement joins TRBV11-2 to TRBJ1-5, with TRBD1 as a possible D gene (6 bases). The V end was cut by 5 bases, the J end by 4 bases, with 12 bases between. Looked up from germline, CDR1 is SGHAT and CDR2 is FQNNGV. CDR3 length: 14 residues. The CDR3 nucleotides are TGTGCCAGCAGCACTTCACAGGGAAATCAGCCCCAGCATTTT. Residues: CASSTSQGNQPQHF. Filled out from reference TRBV11-2 and TRBJ1-5, the complete variable domain reads EAGVAQSPRYKIIEKRQSVAFWCNPISGHATLYWYQQILGQGPKLLIQFQNNGVVDDSQLPKDRFSAERLKGVDSTLKIQPAKLEDSAVYLCASSTSQGNQPQHFGDGTRLSIL.

The chain links TRBV18 to TRBJ2-7, with 8 bases identical to TRBD1. Germline V CDR1 and CDR2: KGHSH, LQKENI. J lost 3 bases, V lost 3 bases, and 4 bases had no gene match. There are 14 residues in the CDR3. The DNA of the CDR3 is TGTGCCAGCTCACCCGGGACAGGAGACTACGAGCAGTACTTC. This translates into CASSPGTGDYEQYF.

V is TRBV10-3 and J is TRBJ1-1, with TRBD1 matching over 7 bases. Germline V gene data show CDR1 as ENHRY and CDR2 as SYGVKD. The trim removed 4 bases at V and 1 base at J, leaving 0 bases unmatched. This CDR3 spans 13 amino acids. The CDR3 here is CAISGQGNTEAFF. CDR3 sequence (DNA): TGTGCCATCAGTGGACAGGGGAACACTGAAGCTTTCTTT.

The chain recombines TRBV27 with TRBJ2-3; D is possibly TRBD1 (6 bases). This CDR3 region has 14 residues. Germline CDR1 MNHEY, CDR2 SMNVEV (reference sequence). The V end was cut by 6 bases, the J end by 6 bases, with 16 bases between. Here the CDR3 DNA reads TGTGCCAGCAGACTCGCTAACAGGGCTGATACGCAGTATTTT. It translates to CASRLANRADTQYF.

The chain carries TRBV2 and TRBJ1-4; D may be TRBD1 (5 bases). The V gene lost 4 bases and the J gene lost 8 bases, with 14 bases spanning the gap. This CDR3 contains 14 residues. CDR1 and CDR2 from the germline V gene are SNHLY and FYNNEI. This chain's CDR3 is CASSGGRSFEKLFF. The CDR3 coding sequence is TGTGCCAGCAGTGGGGGCAGAAGTTTCGAAAAACTGTTTTTT. The full variable domain, its missing parts supplied by reference TRBV2 and TRBJ1-4, is EPEVTQTPSHQVTQMGQEVILRCVPISNHLYFYWYRQILGQKVEFLVSFYNNEISEKSEIFDDQFSVERPDGSNFTLKIRSTKLEDSAMYFCASSGGRSFEKLFFGSGTQLSVL.

This clone has just one count. The chain couples TRBV5-5 to TRBJ1-1, with D maybe TRBD1 (5 bases). Trimming pared 0 bases from V and 1 base from J, leaving 16 bases between. The CDR3 loop spans 17 amino acids. Germline CDR1 is SGHKS and CDR2 is YYEKEE (reference sequence). CDR3 sequence (DNA): TGTGCCAGCAGCTTGGCCTTAGGGGAAAGTGGGAACACTGAAGCTTTCTTT. Translated: CASSLALGESGNTEAFF.

V and J are TRBV4-1 and TRBJ1-4, with TRBD1 as a possible D gene (6 bases). The CDR3 contains 15 residues. Germline lookup yields CDR1 MGHRA and CDR2 YSYEKL. V lost 0 bases, J lost 8 bases, and 13 bases lay in between. The CDR3 sequence is CASSQDLGAREKLFF. The CDR3 nucleotides read TGCGCCAGCAGCCAAGATTTGGGGGCACGAGAAAAACTGTTTTTT.

The rearrangement uses TRBV9 and TRBJ2-5, with 8 positions matching TRBD2. The length of the CDR3 is 15 residues. Germline V gene lookup returns CDR1 SGDLS and CDR2 YYNGEE. V gave up 4 bases and J gave up 3 bases; unmatched junction bases: 8. The CDR3 loop reads CASSQETGGEETQYF. For the CDR3, the DNA is TGTGCCAGCAGCCAAGAGACGGGAGGGGAAGAGACCCAGTACTTC.

The rearrangement links TRBV14 to TRBJ2-7; no definite D call. The CDR3 length is 16 residues. Germline assignment: CDR1 SGHDN and CDR2 FVKESK. Trimming took 0 bases from V and 3 from J, leaving 15 bases between them. Here the CDR3 reads CASSQEAGQNLYEQYF. The CDR3 nucleotides are TGTGCCAGCAGCCAAGAGGCAGGTCAAAACCTCTACGAGCAGTACTTC.

The chain couples TRBV6-5 to TRBJ2-1; a possible D gene is TRBD1 (6 bases). This CDR3 has 13 residues. V gave up 6 bases and J gave up 7 bases, with 13 bases separating them. Germline CDR1 reads MNHEY; CDR2 reads SVGAGI. The CDR3 DNA sequence: TGTGCCAGCAGACGAATACAGGGAAATGAGCAGTTCTTC. Encoded protein: CASRRIQGNEQFF.

This clone was observed once. The chain is built from TRBV11-2 and TRBJ1-1, with D perhaps matching TRBD1 (5 bases). CDR3 size: 15 residues. Trimming left V 5 bases short and J 1 base short, with 14 bases between. Germline CDR1 reads SGHAT; CDR2 reads FQNNGV. The CDR3 protein is CASSLRGNSNTEAFF. CDR3 in DNA: TGTGCCAGCAGCCTAAGGGGTAACTCGAACACTGAAGCTTTCTTT.

The rearrangement links TRBV9 to TRBJ2-1; D could derive from TRBD1 or TRBD2 (5 bases each). With 3 bases removed from V and 3 bases from J, the gap between germline ends came to 22 bases. This CDR3 region has 18 residues. Per the germline V gene, CDR1 is SGDLS and CDR2 is YYNGEE. The CDR3 loop reads CASSARDGAGFLYNEQFF. Here the CDR3 DNA reads TGTGCCAGCAGCGCCCGGGACGGAGCAGGGTTCCTCTACAATGAGCAGTTCTTC.

This chain links TRBV5-1 with TRBJ2-7; perhaps TRBD1 as D (6 bases). Germline values: CDR1 SGHRS, CDR2 YFSETQ. CDR3 length: 15 residues. Trimming took off 0 bases at V and 4 bases at J, with 14 bases between the two ends. The CDR3 DNA reads TGCGCCAGCAGCTTGGGGCAGGGGTATAGGTACGAGCAGTACTTC. This codes for CASSLGQGYRYEQYF.

V usage is TRBV27 and J usage is TRBJ1-2; a possible D gene is TRBD1 (5 bases). The CDR3 sequence is 14 residues long. Germline V gene lookup returns CDR1 MNHEY and CDR2 SMNVEV (reference sequence). The V end lost 6 bases, the J end lost 4 bases, and 15 bases lay between the germline ends. The CDR3 bases are TGTGCCAGCAGATTCCAGGGTCCGGGCTATGGCTACACCTTC. It translates to CASRFQGPGYGYTF.

V is TRBV7-7 and J is TRBJ2-1; 11 nucleotides line up with TRBD2. This CDR3 has 17 residues. V lost 1 base to trimming and J lost 0 bases; unmatched junction nucleotides: 2. Germline values: CDR1 SSHAT, CDR2 FNYEAQ (reference sequence). This CDR3 is CASSLGLAGSSYNEQFF. CDR3 nucleotide sequence: TGTGCCAGCAGCTTAGGACTAGCGGGGAGCTCCTACAATGAGCAGTTCTTC.

The gene calls are TRBV19 and TRBJ1-2; D is perhaps TRBD1 (5 bases). The V end lost 4 bases, the J end lost 7 bases, and 10 bases lay between the germline ends. The CDR3 contains 12 residues. The germline V gene encodes CDR1 LNHDA and CDR2 SQIVND (reference sequence). The CDR3 sequence: CASSRGDGGYTF. The CDR3 region has the DNA TGTGCCAGTAGTAGAGGGGATGGTGGCTACACCTTC.

The CDR3 DNA reads as TGTGCCAGCAGCTTAGAGGGGGGGCAAGGCTACACCTTC. It encodes CASSLEGGQGYTF. V is TRBV7-9 and J is TRBJ1-2; D is possibly TRBD1 (6 bases). V lost 1 base to trimming and J lost 8 bases, with 11 bases between them. The CDR3 is 13 amino acids. CDR1 and CDR2 (germline): SEHNR, FQNEAQ (reference sequence). Combining the CDR3 with reference TRBV7-9 and TRBJ1-2 gives the whole variable domain DTGVSQNPRHKITKRGQNVTFRCDPISEHNRLYWYRQTLGQGPEFLTYFQNEAQLEKSRLLSDRFSAERPKGSFSTLEIQRTEQGDSAMYLCASSLEGGQGYTFGSGTRLTVV.

The chain couples TRBV6-1 to TRBJ1-6; TRBD1 is a possible D gene (5 bases). CDR3 length: 13 amino acids. Germline loops: CDR1 MNHNS, CDR2 SASEGT. Trimming removed 3 bases at V and 5 bases at J, with 5 bases between. DNA for the CDR3: TGTGCCAGCAGTGAGGGGGATAATTCACCCCTCCACTTT. The encoded protein is CASSEGDNSPLHF.

This chain connects TRBV2 to TRBJ2-7, with TRBD1 identical over 7 bases. CDR1 and CDR2 from the germline V gene are SNHLY and FYNNEI. Trimming at V came to 9 bases and at J to 3 bases, leaving 20 bases not matched to a gene. The CDR3 runs to 17 residues. The CDR3, as DNA: TGTGCCAGTAACAGGGGACAAGGGCAGGGGCTACACTACGAGCAGTACTTC. Residues: CASNRGQGQGLHYEQYF.

This rearrangement joins TRBV10-2 to TRBJ2-3, with D possibly TRBD1 on 5 matching bases. Germline assignment: CDR1 WSHSY and CDR2 SAAADI. V dropped 5 bases and J dropped 0 bases, with 12 bases sitting between them. The CDR3 has 15 residues. For the CDR3, the DNA is TGCGCCAGCAGTCTGACAGAGCTTAGCACAGATACGCAGTATTTT. It encodes CASSLTELSTDTQYF.

The CDR3 sequence: CASSKYRGREPQHF. The CDR3 nucleotides read TGTGCCAGCAGTAAGTACAGGGGGAGAGAGCCCCAGCATTTT. The genes are TRBV27 and TRBJ1-5; 8 nucleotides match TRBD1. This CDR3 spans 14 amino acids. Germline-derived CDR1 and CDR2 are MNHEY and SMNVEV (reference sequence). J gave up 8 bases and V 5 bases, and 8 bases lay outside the gene matches.

In its sample, this clone was seen once. V gene TRBV24-1 combines with J gene TRBJ2-1, with 8 bases that match TRBD1. V lost 5 bases to trimming and J lost 4 bases; unmatched junction nucleotides: 6. The V gene's germline CDR1 is KGHDR and CDR2 SFDVKD. The CDR3 covers 15 residues. This chain's CDR3 is CATSAAGQGYNEQFF. The CDR3 DNA reads as TGTGCCACCAGTGCCGCAGGACAGGGATACAATGAGCAGTTCTTC.

The V gene is TRBV5-1, the J gene TRBJ2-3; TRBD1 aligns across 9 bases. V was pared by 0 bases and J by 5 bases, with 4 bases of the junction left unmatched. From germline, CDR1 is SGHRS and CDR2 YFSETQ. The CDR3 is 15 amino acids. CDR3 sequence: CASSLVGQGVDTQYF. CDR3 nucleotides: TGCGCCAGCAGCTTGGTGGGACAGGGAGTAGATACGCAGTATTTT.

The chain links TRBV18 to TRBJ2-5, with 8 bases that match TRBD1. The CDR3 extends over 15 amino acids. The V gene's germline CDR1 is KGHSH and CDR2 LQKENI. With 3 bases clipped from V and 5 bases from J, the junction kept 8 bases outside the gene matches. The CDR3 nucleotides read TGTGCCAGCTCACCTGACAGGGGCGCCCGGGAGACCCAGTACTTC. Protein: CASSPDRGARETQYF.

V gene TRBV3-1 (or the pseudogene TRBV3-2) combines with J gene TRBJ2-7; D uncertain. CDR3 length: 13 amino acids. Trimming took off 3 bases at V and 4 bases at J, with 10 bases between the two ends. Germline assignment: CDR1 LGHDT and CDR2 YNNKEL (reference sequence). The DNA for the CDR3 is TGTGCCAGCAGCCACGCGGAAGGGTACGAGCAGTACTTC. Amino acid sequence: CASSHAEGYEQYF.

The rearrangement uses TRBV9 and TRBJ1-3, with D tentatively TRBD1 (6 bases). V lost 7 bases to trimming and J lost 4 bases, with 15 bases between them. Germline V gene sequence: CDR1 SGDLS, CDR2 YYNGEE. The CDR3 runs 14 residues. CDR3 DNA: TGTGCCAGCGGAGCAACAGGGTTCGGAAACACCATATATTTT. Amino acids: CASGATGFGNTIYF.

V and J are TRBV2 and TRBJ2-1; D ambiguous. In germline, CDR1 is SNHLY, CDR2 FYNNEI. V was trimmed by 7 bases and J by 2 bases, leaving 6 bases between them. This CDR3 spans 12 amino acids. The CDR3, as DNA: TGTGCCAGCACCAGGACCTACAATGAGCAGTTCTTC. This gives the protein CASTRTYNEQFF.